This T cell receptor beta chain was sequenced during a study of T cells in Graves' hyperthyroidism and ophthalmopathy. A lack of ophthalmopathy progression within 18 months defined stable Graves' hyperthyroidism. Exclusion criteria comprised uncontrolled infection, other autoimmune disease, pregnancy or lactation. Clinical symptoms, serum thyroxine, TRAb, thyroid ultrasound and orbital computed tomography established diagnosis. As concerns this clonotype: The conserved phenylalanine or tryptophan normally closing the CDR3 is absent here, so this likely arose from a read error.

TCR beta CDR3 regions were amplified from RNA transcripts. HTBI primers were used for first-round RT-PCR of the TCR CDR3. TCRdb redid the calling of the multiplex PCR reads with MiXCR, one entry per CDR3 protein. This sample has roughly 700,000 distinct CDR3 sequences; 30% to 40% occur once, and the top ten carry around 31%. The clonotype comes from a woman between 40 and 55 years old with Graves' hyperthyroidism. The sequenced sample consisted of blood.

As DNA, the CDR3 is TGCGCCAGTAGTGCGTCAGCCGGGGGAAATTTCTATGGCTACACCTCC. Translating gives CASSASAGGNFYGYTS. The rearrangement uses TRBV10-2 and TRBJ1-2; maybe TRBD1 (5 bases). Germline assignment: CDR1 WSHSY and CDR2 SAAADI. CDR3 length: 16 residues.